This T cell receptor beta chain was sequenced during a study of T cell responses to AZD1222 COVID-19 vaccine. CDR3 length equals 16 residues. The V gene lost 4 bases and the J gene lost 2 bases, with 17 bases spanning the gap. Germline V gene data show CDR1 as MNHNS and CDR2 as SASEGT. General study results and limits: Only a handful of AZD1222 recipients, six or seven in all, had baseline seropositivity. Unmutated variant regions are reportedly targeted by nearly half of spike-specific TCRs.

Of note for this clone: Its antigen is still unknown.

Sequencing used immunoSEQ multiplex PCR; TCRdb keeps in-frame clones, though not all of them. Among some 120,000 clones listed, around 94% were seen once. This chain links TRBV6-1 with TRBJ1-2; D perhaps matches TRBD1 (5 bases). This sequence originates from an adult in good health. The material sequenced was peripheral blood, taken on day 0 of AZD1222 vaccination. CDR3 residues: CASSALDGQGNYGYTF. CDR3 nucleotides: TGTGCCAGCAGTGCGCTCGATGGGCAGGGAAACTATGGCTACACCTTC.